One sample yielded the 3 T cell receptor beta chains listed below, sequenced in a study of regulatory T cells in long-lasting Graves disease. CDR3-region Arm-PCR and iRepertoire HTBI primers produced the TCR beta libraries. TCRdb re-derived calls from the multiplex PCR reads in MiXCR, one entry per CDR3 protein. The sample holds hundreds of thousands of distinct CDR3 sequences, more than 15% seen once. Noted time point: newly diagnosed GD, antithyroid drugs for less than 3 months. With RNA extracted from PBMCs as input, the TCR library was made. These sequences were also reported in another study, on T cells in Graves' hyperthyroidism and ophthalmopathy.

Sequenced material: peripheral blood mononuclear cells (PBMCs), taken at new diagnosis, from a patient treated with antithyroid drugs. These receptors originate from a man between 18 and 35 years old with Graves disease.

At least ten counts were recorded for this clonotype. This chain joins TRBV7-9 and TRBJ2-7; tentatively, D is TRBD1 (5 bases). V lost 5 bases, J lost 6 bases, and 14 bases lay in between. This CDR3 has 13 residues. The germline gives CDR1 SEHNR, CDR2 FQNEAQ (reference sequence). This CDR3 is CASSPDTELEQYF. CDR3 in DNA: TGTGCCAGCAGCCCGGACACCGAGCTCGAGCAGTACTTC.

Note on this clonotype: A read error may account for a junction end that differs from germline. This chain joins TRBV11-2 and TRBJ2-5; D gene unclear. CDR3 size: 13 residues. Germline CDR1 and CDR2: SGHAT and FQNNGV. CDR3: CASSLENGGTQYF. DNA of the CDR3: TGTGCCAGCAGCCTAGAAAACGGTGGGACCCAGTACTTC. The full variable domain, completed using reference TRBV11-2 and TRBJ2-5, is EAGVAQSPRYKIIEKRQSVAFWCNPISGHATLYWYQQILGQGPKLLIQFQNNGVVDDSQLPKDRFSAERLKGVDSTLKIQPAKLEDSAVYLCASSLENGGTQYFGPGTRLLVL.

CDR3 protein: CASRTDADTQYF. The CDR3 DNA follows: TGTGCCAGTCGAACGGACGCAGATACGCAGTATTTT. The chain uses TRBV28 and TRBJ2-3; D is ambiguous. Germline loops: CDR1 MDHEN, CDR2 SYDVKM. The V gene lost 9 bases and the J gene lost 4 bases, with 11 bases spanning the gap. The CDR3 length is 12 residues.